The next 3 T cell receptor beta chains were all read from a single sample in a study of blood T cells in healthy people across ages. A second 7 to 11 cycle PCR used barcoded and J-beta primers. TCRdb processed the 5' RACE reads anew with MiXCR; each CDR3 protein has one entry. The repertoire holds some 930,000 distinct CDR3 sequences, with about 28% as singletons. The same sample was also used in a study of T cells of mothers and their children.

Sequences were obtained from blood. The source of these receptors is a woman in her thirties or forties in good health.

This clonotype was detected a few times. This sequence joins TRBV5-1 and TRBJ2-1, with no clear D. The CDR3 spans 14 residues. The V and J ends lost 3 bases and 3 bases respectively, with 10 bases between them. Per germline, CDR1 SGHRS and CDR2 YFSETQ. Here the CDR3 reads CASSWQSIYNEQFF. The CDR3 DNA follows: TGCGCCAGCAGCTGGCAATCTATCTACAATGAGCAGTTCTTC.

This clonotype has only a few counts. The rearrangement uses TRBV28 and TRBJ1-2; TRBD1 matches 9 bases. Germline loops: CDR1 MDHEN, CDR2 SYDVKM. The V gene end was trimmed by 5 bases and the J gene end by 8 bases; junction bases not matched to a gene: 15. The CDR3 extends over 16 amino acids. The DNA of the CDR3 is TGTGCCAGCAGTCTCTTTTCCAGACAGGGGGATAAAGGCTACACCTTC. Translating it yields CASSLFSRQGDKGYTF.

This clonotype was recorded at least ten times. The chain uses TRBV9 and TRBJ2-1; either TRBD1 or TRBD2 may fit D (7 bases each). The CDR3 consists of 16 residues. Per germline, CDR1 SGDLS and CDR2 YYNGEE. Trimming removed 4 bases at V and 8 bases at J, with 22 bases between. The chain's CDR3 is CASSLGEGAIRDEQFF. As DNA, the CDR3 is TGTGCCAGCAGCCTCGGGGAGGGGGCGATAAGGGATGAGCAGTTCTTC.